Listed below are T cell receptor beta chains from one sample, sequenced in a study of CD8+ T cells in alopecia areata. Clones were read by immunoSEQ multiplex PCR, and TCRdb kept only the in-frame ones, dropping some. The data contain roughly 210,000 clones, approximately 40% of them singletons. The input for sequencing was CD4+ T cells sorted from blood, taken at roughly week 38, from a patient treated with tofacitinib. The receptors shown here come from a human donor with alopecia areata. The CDR3 runs from the conserved cysteine through the conserved F or W. The order of the fields is J gene, V gene, D gene, clone size, CDR3 DNA, CDR3 protein. The D gene is left open where the match is weak. Clone size is not always given. Where it is, it says once, few, many or a class for expanded clones.

J gene: TRBJ1-2; V gene: TRBV14; D gene: .; clone size: few; CDR3 DNA: TGTGCCAGCAGCCAGGGGACAACCTATGGCTACACCTTC; CDR3 protein: CASSQGTTYGYTF
J gene: TRBJ2-3; V gene: TRBV7-9; D gene: .; clone size: .; CDR3 DNA: TGTGCCAGCAGCTTGGGACCGCCTGGGGATACGCAGTATTTT; CDR3 protein: CASSLGPPGDTQYF
J gene: TRBJ2-7; V gene: TRBV5-1; D gene: TRBD2; clone size: few; CDR3 DNA: TGCGCCAGCAGGGAGGGACTAGCGGCGGCCTACGAGCAGTACTTC; CDR3 protein: CASREGLAAAYEQYF
J gene: TRBJ1-5; V gene: TRBV7-2; D gene: .; clone size: .; CDR3 DNA: TGTGCCAGCAGCTCCTTTTTGGGTCAGCCCCAGCATTTT; CDR3 protein: CASSSFLGQPQHF
J gene: TRBJ2-7; V gene: TRBV2; D gene: TRBD1; clone size: .; CDR3 DNA: TGTGCCAGCAGCCGAGAGCAGACAGGGTCCTACGAGCAGTACTTC; CDR3 protein: CASSREQTGSYEQYF
J gene: TRBJ2-7; V gene: TRBV21-1; D gene: .; clone size: few; CDR3 DNA: TGTGCCAGCAGCAATTATACAGGGGACTTGGTTAAGGAGCAGTACTTC; CDR3 protein: CASSNYTGDLVKEQYF
J gene: TRBJ1-1; V gene: TRBV7-9; D gene: .; clone size: few; CDR3 DNA: TGTGCCAGCAGCTTAGAGGCAGGGGCGAACACTGAAGCTTTCTTT; CDR3 protein: CASSLEAGANTEAFF
J gene: TRBJ2-5; V gene: TRBV7-7; D gene: .; clone size: few; CDR3 DNA: TGTGCCAGCAGCTTAAATCTTGGTTCACAAGAGACCCAGTACTTC; CDR3 protein: CASSLNLGSQETQYF
J gene: TRBJ2-3; V gene: TRBV2; D gene: TRBD1; clone size: .; CDR3 DNA: TGTGCCAGCAGTTACAGGGGGAGAAAGGCAGATACGCAGTATTTT; CDR3 protein: CASSYRGRKADTQYF
J gene: TRBJ2-1; V gene: TRBV7-2; D gene: .; clone size: .; CDR3 DNA: TGTGCCAGCAGCTTAATGACTGAGCAGTTCTTC; CDR3 protein: CASSLMTEQFF
J gene: TRBJ2-2; V gene: TRBV29-1; D gene: TRBD2; clone size: .; CDR3 DNA: TGCAGCGTTGTGTCTAGCGGGAACACCGGGGAGCTGTTTTTT; CDR3 protein: CSVVSSGNTGELFF
J gene: TRBJ2-6; V gene: TRBV9; D gene: .; clone size: .; CDR3 DNA: TGTGCCAGCAGCTCCCCGCACTCTGGGGCCAACGTCCTGACTTTC; CDR3 protein: CASSSPHSGANVLTF
J gene: TRBJ2-3; V gene: TRBV29-1; D gene: .; clone size: few; CDR3 DNA: TGCAGCGTCGACCCAGGGCTTAGCACAGATACGCAGTATTTT; CDR3 protein: CSVDPGLSTDTQYF
J gene: TRBJ1-1; V gene: TRBV29-1; D gene: .; clone size: once; CDR3 DNA: TGCAGCGTTGCTCCCCGGTTAGGGAACACTGAAGCTTTCTTT; CDR3 protein: CSVAPRLGNTEAFF
J gene: TRBJ2-7; V gene: TRBV5-1; D gene: TRBD1; clone size: .; CDR3 DNA: TGCGCCAGCAGCTCGTATGGGACAGGGGCCTACGAGCAGTACTTC; CDR3 protein: CASSSYGTGAYEQYF
J gene: TRBJ2-4; V gene: TRBV7-9; D gene: TRBD1; clone size: few; CDR3 DNA: TGTGCCAGCAGCACCGGGACAGGGCAAAACATTCAGTACTTC; CDR3 protein: CASSTGTGQNIQYF
J gene: TRBJ2-7; V gene: TRBV5-1; D gene: TRBD1; clone size: .; CDR3 DNA: TGCGCCAGCAGCTTGCCCTTGACAGGGACCTACGGCGAGCAGTACTTC; CDR3 protein: CASSLPLTGTYGEQYF
J gene: TRBJ2-5; V gene: TRBV7-2; D gene: TRBD2; clone size: few; CDR3 DNA: TGTGCCAGCAGCGGAGCGGGAGGGCCTGGGGAGACCCAGTACTTC; CDR3 protein: CASSGAGGPGETQYF
J gene: TRBJ2-6; V gene: TRBV2; D gene: TRBD1; clone size: .; CDR3 DNA: TGTGCCAGCAGTACCGGGACAGGGGCCCAGGTTGGGGCCAACGTCCTGACTTTC; CDR3 protein: CASSTGTGAQVGANVLTF
J gene: TRBJ2-3; V gene: TRBV29-1; D gene: .; clone size: .; CDR3 DNA: TGCAGCGTTGTGACATTCACAGATACGCAGTATTTT; CDR3 protein: CSVVTFTDTQYF
J gene: TRBJ1-1; V gene: TRBV10-3; D gene: .; clone size: .; CDR3 DNA: TGTGCCATCAGTGACGGGAGCATGAACACTGAAGCTTTCTTT; CDR3 protein: CAISDGSMNTEAFF
J gene: TRBJ2-5; V gene: TRBV29-1; D gene: .; clone size: few; CDR3 DNA: TGCAGCGTTGAAGTGTCGGTCCCAAGATCGGAGACCCAGTACTTC; CDR3 protein: CSVEVSVPRSETQYF
J gene: TRBJ2-2; V gene: TRBV28; D gene: .; clone size: few; CDR3 DNA: TGTGCCAGCCGTCCCGGAGGGGGCGCCGACACCGGGGAGCTGTTTTTT; CDR3 protein: CASRPGGGADTGELFF
J gene: TRBJ1-2; V gene: TRBV6-5; D gene: TRBD1; clone size: .; CDR3 DNA: TGTGCCAGCAGTTACCTCATCGGGACAGTCTATGGCTACACCTTC; CDR3 protein: CASSYLIGTVYGYTF
J gene: TRBJ2-1; V gene: TRBV21-1; D gene: .; clone size: few; CDR3 DNA: TGTGCCAGCAGCCCGGGACTGGCCTACAATGAGCAGTTCTTC; CDR3 protein: CASSPGLAYNEQFF
J gene: TRBJ1-2; V gene: TRBV4-3; D gene: .; clone size: .; CDR3 DNA: TGCGCCAGCAGCCAGGATACAGGTTATAACTATGGCTACACCTTC; CDR3 protein: CASSQDTGYNYGYTF
J gene: TRBJ2-2; V gene: TRBV6-1; D gene: .; clone size: few; CDR3 DNA: TGTGCCACCCGAGGGGTGGGCCGGGACACCGGGGAGCTGTTTTTT; CDR3 protein: CATRGVGRDTGELFF
J gene: TRBJ1-2; V gene: TRBV6-1; D gene: .; clone size: .; CDR3 DNA: TGTGCCAGCCGGAGACAGAACTATGGCTACACCTTC; CDR3 protein: CASRRQNYGYTF
J gene: TRBJ2-5; V gene: TRBV6-6; D gene: .; clone size: few; CDR3 DNA: TGTGCCAGCAGTTACCGGGACTCAGGTGGGGCCCAGTACTTC; CDR3 protein: CASSYRDSGGAQYF
J gene: TRBJ2-7; V gene: TRBV11-2; D gene: .; clone size: few; CDR3 DNA: TGTGCCAGCAGCTTAGAGGGCAGGTGGTCCGGTAGCGAGCAGTACTTC; CDR3 protein: CASSLEGRWSGSEQYF
J gene: TRBJ2-3; V gene: TRBV30; D gene: TRBD2; clone size: .; CDR3 DNA: TGTGCCTGGAGTGTAGGACTAGCGGGGACAGATACGCAGTATTTT; CDR3 protein: CAWSVGLAGTDTQYF
J gene: TRBJ2-2; V gene: TRBV7-3; D gene: TRBD2; clone size: .; CDR3 DNA: TGTGCCAGCAGTTGGTCGGCTAGCGGTACATTGGCCGGGGAGCTGTTTTTT; CDR3 protein: CASSWSASGTLAGELFF
J gene: TRBJ2-7; V gene: TRBV10-3; D gene: .; clone size: .; CDR3 DNA: TGTGCCATCAGTGAGTGGGGCCAGGGTACTGGCTCCTACGAGCAGTACTTC; CDR3 protein: CAISEWGQGTGSYEQYF
J gene: TRBJ2-1; V gene: TRBV12-5; D gene: .; clone size: .; CDR3 DNA: TGTGCTAGTGGTCCCGACGGCTCCTACAATGAGCAGTTCTTC; CDR3 protein: CASGPDGSYNEQFF